The rows below give T cell receptor beta chains drawn from one sample of a study of T cells in Graves' hyperthyroidism and ophthalmopathy. TCRdb used MiXCR to reprocess the multiplex PCR reads, holding one entry per CDR3 protein. The top ten clones hold roughly 3.4% of a sample with about 600,000 distinct CDR3 sequences, approximately 15% of them seen once. Input material: blood. These receptors came from a woman aged 40 to 55 with Graves' ophthalmopathy. CDR3s include the opening cysteine and the closing phenylalanine or tryptophan.

>13|TRBV10-2
CASSEWGYSEQFF
>11|TRBV20-1
CSNRANTEAFF
>15|TRBV2
CASRTLRQTNTEAFF
>15|TRBV7-6
CASSLGTSANNEQFF
>14|TRBV2
CASSVSGGAYEQYF
>15|TRBV11-1
CASSRQSSGANVLTF
>15|TRBV7-2
CASSPWTSGTNEQFF
>14|TRBV5-4
CASSPELAVYGYTF
>13|TRBV18
CASSQGEDTEAFF
>14|TRBV11-2
CASRQLAGGYEQYF
>11|TRBV6-1
CASSVTGPLHF
>13|TRBV7-3
CASSPNTADTQYF
>15|TRBV5-6
CASTQTWTENTEAFF
>12|TRBV27
CASSYRGYEQYF
>13|TRBV5-5
CASTNRGLDTQYF
>13|TRBV12-3/TRBV12-4
CTSRTLVGETQYF
>13|TRBV20-1
CSASLNTNEKLFF
>13|TRBV27
CASSQPLGTEQFF
>13|TRBV20-1
CSAPGQGAGELFF
>14|TRBV2
CASGGGVSYNEQFF
>16|TRBV7-8
CASSPYREIPYNEQFF
>16|TRBV2
CASSPRGLAGAYEQYF
>15|TRBV13
CASSPGGNSYNEQFF
>14|TRBV12-3/TRBV12-4
CASRQSVGWTEAFF
>13|TRBV20-1
CSAPDRTNQPQHF
>19|TRBV28
CASSSRRDRGFRGTGEQYF
>20|TRBV7-8
CASSLIRTPVGQGGKEGYTF
>17|TRBV9
CASSRGLAGGYRYEQYF
>13|TRBV7-2
CASSQRPSYEQYF
>17|TRBV12-5
CASGSGTLLSVTDTQYF
>14|TRBV30
CAWSGLSGTYGYTF
>13|TRBV12-3/TRBV12-4
CASSVGEPQPQHF
>16|TRBV7-2
CASSADLSSGAYEQYF
>18|TRBV15
CATSRPALGAGQASEQFF
>14|TRBV6-1
CASSEVGRNQPQHF
>13|TRBV7-3
CASSRDSLNEQFF
>12|TRBV14
CASSQNWYEQYF
>13|TRBV5-1
CASRPTGSYEQYF
>14|TRBV20-1
CSARDDRDNTEAFF
>14|TRBV5-1
CASSFNTDNEKLFF
>14|TRBV18
CASSPAAYNSPLHF
>13|TRBV3-1
CASSQQGGQPQHF
>13|TRBV10-3
CAARAGVEGEQFF
>14|TRBV18
CASSPAQNLYGYTF
>16|TRBV6-1
CASSGWGGGLNTEAFF
>15|TRBV5-6
CASSPLGGGPGELFF
>18|TRBV6-1
CASSEALYRQYSNQPQHF
>16|TRBV20-1
CSAREVRGLAHHEQYF
>16|TRBV28
CASRPTDRFSNQPQHF
>16|TRBV27
CASSFRRATHADTQYF
>12|TRBV2
CASSMQGAEAFF
>14|TRBV28
CASSLWRGGTEAFF